Many counts were recorded for the clone carrying this TCR beta chain. Its matching antigen is unknown. An end of the junction does not agree with germline; a read error may underlie this. The data were obtained in a study of blood T cells in healthy people across ages. The study, taken as a whole, reports: One million T cells yielded diversity estimates that were considered underestimates.

Germline lookup yields CDR1 SGHRS and CDR2 YFSETQ. The CDR3 consists of 12 residues. Each sample yielded at least 5 micrograms of PBMC total RNA. A second PCR of about 7 to 12 cycles used a sample-barcoded 5' primer and a J-beta primer mix. Every sample produced at least 3 million CDR3-containing paired-end reads. TCRdb reprocessed the 5' RACE reads with MiXCR, giving one entry per CDR3 protein. The data contain 2 million or so distinct CDR3 sequences, approximately 50% of them singletons. Sequenced: blood. This receptor was taken from a woman aged 40 to 50 in good health. The chain recombines TRBV5-1 with TRBJ2-3; tentative D call: TRBD2 (5 bases). Here the CDR3 DNA reads TGTGCCAGCAGCGGAGGCACAGATACGCAGTATTTT. Translating it yields CASSGGTDTQYF.